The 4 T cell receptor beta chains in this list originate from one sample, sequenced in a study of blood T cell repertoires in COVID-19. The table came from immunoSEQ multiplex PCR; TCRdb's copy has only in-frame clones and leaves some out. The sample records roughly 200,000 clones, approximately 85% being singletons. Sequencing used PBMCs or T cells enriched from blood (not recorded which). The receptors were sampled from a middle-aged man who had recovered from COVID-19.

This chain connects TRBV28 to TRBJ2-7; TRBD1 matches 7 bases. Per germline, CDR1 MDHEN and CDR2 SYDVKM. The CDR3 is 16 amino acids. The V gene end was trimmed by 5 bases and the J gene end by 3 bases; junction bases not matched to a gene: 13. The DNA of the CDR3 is TGTGCCAGCAGTCTCCCGAAGGGGGCGGTCAACTACGAGCAGTACTTC. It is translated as CASSLPKGAVNYEQYF.

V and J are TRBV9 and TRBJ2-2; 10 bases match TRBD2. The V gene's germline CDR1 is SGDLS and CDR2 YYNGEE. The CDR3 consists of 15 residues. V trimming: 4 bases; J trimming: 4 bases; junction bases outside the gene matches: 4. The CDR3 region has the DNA TGTGCCAGCAGCTCCCTAGCGGGAGCCACCGGGGAGCTGTTTTTT. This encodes CASSSLAGATGELFF.

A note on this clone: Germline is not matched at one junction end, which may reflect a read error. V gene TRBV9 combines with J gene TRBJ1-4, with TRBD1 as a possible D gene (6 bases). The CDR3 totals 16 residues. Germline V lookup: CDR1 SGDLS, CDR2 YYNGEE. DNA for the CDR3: TGTGCCAGCAGCGCGGACGCCGGGACAACAAATGAAAAACTGTTTTTT. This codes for CASSADAGTTNEKLFF.

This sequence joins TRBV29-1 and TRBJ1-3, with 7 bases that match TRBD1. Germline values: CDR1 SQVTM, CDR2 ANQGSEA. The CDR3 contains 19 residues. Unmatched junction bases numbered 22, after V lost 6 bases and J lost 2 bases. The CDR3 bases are TGCAGCGTGGGTGGGACAGAGCGCGACGGGCCAAACCCTGGAAACACCATATATTTT. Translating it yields CSVGGTERDGPNPGNTIYF.